These 19 T cell receptor beta chains were all obtained from the same sample, sequenced in a study of T cells in Graves' hyperthyroidism and ophthalmopathy. RNA transcripts served as the template for amplifying TCR beta CDR3 regions. A set of HTBI primers served as the primers for a first-round RT-PCR of the TCR CDR3. TCRdb re-derived calls from the multiplex PCR reads in MiXCR, one entry per CDR3 protein. This table has 400,000 or so distinct CDR3 sequences, about 14% appearing once. What was sequenced was blood. These receptors were obtained from a woman in her 30s with Graves' ophthalmopathy.

This clonotype was seen repeatedly, ten times or more. V and J are TRBV20-1 and TRBJ1-2, with D perhaps TRBD1 (5 bases). V gave up 0 bases and J gave up 4 bases, with 15 bases separating them. Germline loops: CDR1 DFQATT, CDR2 SNEGSKA (reference sequence). The CDR3 contains 15 residues. The CDR3 DNA is TGCAGTGCTAGAGAGTTCGGGGACCTCGGCTATGGCTACACCTTC. Amino acid sequence: CSAREFGDLGYGYTF.

Ten or more counts support this clonotype. The junction shows a germline mismatch at one end, possibly a read error. The chain is built from TRBV6-8 and TRBJ2-7, with TRBD1 as a possible D gene (6 bases). Germline V gene sequence: CDR1 MNHGY, CDR2 SAAAGT. This CDR3 has 10 amino acids. CDR3 amino acids: CGTFSSEQYF. The CDR3 region has the DNA TGCGGGACATTTTCTTCCGAGCAGTACTTC.

There are many counts of this clonotype. This sequence joins TRBV28 and TRBJ2-1; TRBD2 matches 13 bases. The V gene's germline CDR1 is MDHEN and CDR2 SYDVKM. The V segment lost 4 bases and the J segment 1 base; nucleotides outside the gene matches: 4. This CDR3 contains 17 residues. The CDR3 region is CASSWTSGGRSYNEQFF. In DNA form, the CDR3 reads TGTGCCAGCAGTTGGACTAGCGGGGGTCGGTCCTACAATGAGCAGTTCTTC.

This clonotype occurred many times. The V gene is TRBV29-1, the J gene TRBJ2-3; no clear D gene. This CDR3 contains 14 residues. Trimming took 4 bases from V and 0 from J, leaving 11 bases between them. The V gene's germline CDR1 is SQVTM and CDR2 ANQGSEA. The chain's CDR3 is CSVVTEPSTDTQYF. CDR3 coding DNA: TGCAGCGTTGTAACCGAGCCTAGCACAGATACGCAGTATTTT.

This chain connects TRBV9 to TRBJ2-3; D may be TRBD1 or TRBD2 (7 bases each). V shed 10 bases and J shed 1 base, with 19 bases lying between them. The germline V gene has CDR1 SGDLS and CDR2 YYNGEE. The CDR3 has 15 residues. In DNA form, the CDR3 reads TGTGCCGCAGGGGGAGGGGCAGTAGGCACAGATACGCAGTATTTT. It codes for CAAGGGAVGTDTQYF.

This clonotype was counted many times. This chain uses TRBV28 with TRBJ1-5; TRBD1 agrees at 7 bases. Germline CDR1 and CDR2: MDHEN and SYDVKM. Losses at the gene ends were 6 bases for V and 5 bases for J; bases not matched to a gene: 1. The CDR3 has 12 residues. CDR3 in DNA: TGTGCCAGCAGCGACAGGGATCAGCCCCAGCATTTT. Translating gives CASSDRDQPQHF.

This clonotype was observed at least ten times. In DNA, the CDR3 is TGTGCCAGCAGCTTCCCACAGGTCGTTGAGCAGTTCTTC. Translation: CASSFPQVVEQFF. The rearrangement uses TRBV7-8 and TRBJ2-1; TRBD1 is a possible D gene (5 bases). The CDR3 is 13 amino acids. V dropped 3 bases and J dropped 9 bases, with 12 bases sitting between them. Germline loops: CDR1 SGHVS, CDR2 FQNEAQ.

The chain uses TRBV6-1 and TRBJ2-1; 7 bases map to TRBD2. The germline V gene has CDR1 MNHNS and CDR2 SASEGT. Trimming took 4 bases from V and 12 from J; bases not matched to a gene: 9. The CDR3 extends over 13 amino acids. CDR3 DNA: TGTGCCAGCAGTGGAATCGGGGGGTCAGGGCAGTTCTTC. It is translated as CASSGIGGSGQFF.

This clonotype came up many times. The chain employs TRBV20-1 and TRBJ2-7; 7 nucleotides align to TRBD1. Germline values: CDR1 DFQATT, CDR2 SNEGSKA (reference sequence). The J segment lost 3 bases and the V segment lost 0 bases, leaving 5 bases of the junction unmatched. This CDR3 has 14 amino acids. This CDR3 reads CSARDVGGVYEQYF. CDR3 nucleotides: TGCAGTGCTAGAGATGTAGGGGGCGTCTACGAGCAGTACTTC.

In this sample, this clonotype turned up many times. This chain uses TRBV18 with TRBJ2-7, with 8 bases aligning to TRBD1. V lost 6 bases, J lost 3 bases, and 10 bases stayed unmatched. Germline CDR1 KGHSH, CDR2 LQKENI. The CDR3 extends over 15 amino acids. CDR3 sequence (DNA): TGTGCCAGCTCTCTAGGACAGGGAGCCATCTACGAGCAGTACTTC. It yields the protein CASSLGQGAIYEQYF.

Turning to this clonotype: Given a much more abundant clone one base away, this may be a read error. The chain carries TRBV20-1 and TRBJ2-1, with 9 bases aligning to TRBD1. CDR1 and CDR2 (germline): DFQATT, SNEGSKA (reference sequence). The CDR3 is made up of 13 amino acids. The CDR3 sequence is CSALSGTGFEQIF. CDR3 in DNA: TGCAGTGCTCTGAGCGGGACAGGGTTTGAGCAGATCTTC.

This clonotype showed up just a few times. The chain uses TRBV13 and TRBJ1-6; possible D gene TRBD1, 6 bases. CDR3 length equals 17 residues. Trimming pared 1 base from V and 14 bases from J, leaving 24 bases between. Looked up from germline, CDR1 is PRHDT and CDR2 is FYEKMQ (reference sequence). Here the CDR3 DNA reads TGTGCCAGCAGCTTAGCTATTGTCGGGGGGCCCTTTAGGGCCCTCCACTTT. Translated: CASSLAIVGGPFRALHF.

The table lists this clonotype with many counts. V usage is TRBV20-1 and J usage is TRBJ2-1; 9 positions match TRBD2. Germline V gives CDR1 DFQATT, CDR2 SNEGSKA (reference sequence). The junction had 15 bases not matched to a gene; V was cut back by 6 bases and J by 9 bases. This CDR3 region has 15 residues. The CDR3 reads CSAAHGSGGRGEQFF. The CDR3 DNA is TGCAGTGCCGCCCATGGGAGCGGGGGGCGGGGTGAGCAGTTCTTC.

V usage is TRBV14 and J usage is TRBJ2-7, with unresolved D. Germline CDR1 reads SGHDN; CDR2 reads FVKESK. The CDR3 loop spans 15 amino acids. The V end was cut by 0 bases, the J end by 0 bases, with 9 bases between. For the CDR3, the DNA is TGTGCCAGCAGCCAAGAGTACGGAACCTCCTACGAGCAGTACTTC. It codes for CASSQEYGTSYEQYF.

Many counts were recorded for this clonotype. The chain combines TRBV11-2 with TRBJ2-1; D gene uncertain. The CDR3 covers 13 residues. CDR1 and CDR2 from the germline V gene are SGHAT and FQNNGV. V was shortened by 10 bases and J by 5 bases, with 15 bases between the two germline ends. The CDR3 nucleotides are TGTGCCACAAGGCGGACCGCAAACAATGAGCAGTTCTTC. Amino acid sequence: CATRRTANNEQFF.

This clonotype was found many times. DNA of the CDR3: TGTGCCAGCAGTTCTCCCAGCCGGGACAGGGGCGGACTCTATGGCTACACCTTC. This sequence encodes CASSSPSRDRGGLYGYTF. This chain joins TRBV28 and TRBJ1-2, with 10 bases fitting TRBD1. The ends lost 4 bases at V and 4 bases at J; junction bases unmatched: 15. The CDR3 is 18 amino acids. The germline CDR1 and CDR2 sequences are MDHEN and SYDVKM.

This clonotype has a count of ten or more. V is TRBV7-9 and J is TRBJ2-7, with 10 bases aligning to TRBD1. V dropped 5 bases and J dropped 2; count of bases not matched to a gene: 6. This CDR3 has 15 amino acids. Germline loops: CDR1 SEHNR, CDR2 FQNEAQ (reference sequence). This CDR3 is CASSLLGTGAYEQYF. The DNA for the CDR3 is TGTGCCAGCAGCCTCCTAGGGACAGGGGCCTACGAGCAGTACTTC.

The rearrangement joins TRBV6-1 to TRBJ1-3, with TRBD1 as a possible D gene (5 bases). Trimming stripped 6 bases from V and 0 bases from J, with 12 bases between. In germline, CDR1 is MNHNS, CDR2 SASEGT. The CDR3 contains 15 residues. In nucleotides, the CDR3 is TGTGCCAGCAGGCGGGACGGTCTCTCTGGAAACACCATATATTTT. Protein product: CASRRDGLSGNTIYF.

This clonotype was seen repeatedly, ten times or more. The rearrangement joins TRBV5-4 to TRBJ2-5; 10 positions match TRBD2. Germline V gives CDR1 SGHNT, CDR2 YYREEE (reference sequence). The CDR3 has 16 residues. V dropped 0 bases and J dropped 1; count of bases not matched to a gene: 3. The CDR3 region is CASSLALAGGQETQYF. DNA of the CDR3: TGTGCCAGCAGCTTGGCTTTAGCGGGAGGCCAAGAGACCCAGTACTTC. Drawing the rest from reference TRBV5-4 and TRBJ2-5, the complete variable domain is ETGVTQSPTHLIKTRGQQVTLRCSSQSGHNTVSWYQQALGQGPQFIFQYYREEENGRGNFPPRFSGLQFPNYSSELNVNALELDDSALYLCASSLALAGGQETQYFGPGTRLLVL.